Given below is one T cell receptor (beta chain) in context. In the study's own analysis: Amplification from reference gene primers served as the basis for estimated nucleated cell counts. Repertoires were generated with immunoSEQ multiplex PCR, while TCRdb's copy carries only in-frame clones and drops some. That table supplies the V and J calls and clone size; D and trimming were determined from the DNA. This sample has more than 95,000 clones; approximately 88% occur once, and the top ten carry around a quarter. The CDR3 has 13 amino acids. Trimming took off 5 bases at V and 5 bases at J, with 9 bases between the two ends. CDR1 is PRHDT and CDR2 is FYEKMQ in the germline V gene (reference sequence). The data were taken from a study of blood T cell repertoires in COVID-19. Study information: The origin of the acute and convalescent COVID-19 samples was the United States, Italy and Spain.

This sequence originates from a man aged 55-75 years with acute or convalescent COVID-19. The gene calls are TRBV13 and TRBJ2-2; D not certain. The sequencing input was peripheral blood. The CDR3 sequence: CASSPRKTGELFF. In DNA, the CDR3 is TGTGCCAGCAGCCCGAGGAAGACCGGGGAGCTGTTTTTT.